This TCR beta chain was observed in a study of T cells in Graves' hyperthyroidism and ophthalmopathy. General study points: The majority of expanded thyroid clonotypes above 0.001 also appeared in blood.

The table lists this clonotype with many counts. As yet, its antigen is unknown. Criteria for exclusion of patients were uncontrolled infection, other autoimmune disease, pregnancy or lactation. From roughly 10 ml of fresh peripheral blood, PBMCs were isolated. There were TCR beta CDR3 regions amplified from RNA transcripts. The HTBI primer set served for first-round RT-PCR of the TCR CDR3. MiXCR was run by TCRdb on the multiplex PCR reads, yielding one entry per CDR3 protein. This sample has some 700,000 distinct CDR3 sequences, with 15% to 20% found just once. This CDR3 comprises 14 residues. With 2 bases removed from V and 2 bases from J, the gap between germline ends came to 9 bases. Germline V gene data show CDR1 as MDHEN and CDR2 as SYDVKM.

The V gene is TRBV28, the J gene TRBJ2-5, with a possible D match to TRBD1 (5 bases). The sequence was collected from a man aged 45-60 years with Graves' hyperthyroidism. The specimen sequenced was blood. CDR3 nucleotides: TGTGCCAGCAGTTTACAGGGAAGGCAAGAGACCCAGTACTTC. This gives the protein CASSLQGRQETQYF.